This T cell receptor beta chain was identified during a study of T-cell memory formation after mild COVID-19. Constant-segment-primed 5'RACE gave TCR alpha and TCR beta cDNA libraries with sample barcodes and UMIs. MiXCR, applied by TCRdb to the 5' RACE reads, yields one record per CDR3 protein. The sample lists about 270,000 distinct CDR3 sequences, around 16% occurring once. About this clonotype: Its antigen is currently unknown.

Study-wide results and caveats: Pre-infection memory held some responding clones, suggesting pre-existing cross-reactive T cells responded.

Germline V CDR1 and CDR2: LGHNA, YSLEER. The V end lost 2 bases, the J end lost 4 bases, and 6 bases lay between the germline ends. The CDR3 covers 14 residues. Sample: PBMCs or a T cell subset sorted from them (not recorded which). The chain employs TRBV4-3 and TRBJ1-6, with no clear D. The receptor's source is a man between 18 and 29 years old who had mild COVID-19 (a few samples of this study predate the infection). Cell type and time point are not known. The CDR3 DNA sequence: TGCGCCAGCAGCCAAAAGGGATATAATTCACCCCTCCACTTT. This sequence encodes CASSQKGYNSPLHF.